A selection of T cell receptor beta chains follows, all from one sample in a study of T-cell memory formation after mild COVID-19. TCRdb analysed the 5' RACE reads with MiXCR anew, one entry per CDR3 protein. This sample carries approximately 300,000 distinct CDR3 sequences, roughly 15% of them seen once, and the ten largest clones take about a fifth. Sequenced input: PBMCs or a T cell subset sorted from them (not recorded which). These receptors came from a young man who had mild COVID-19 (a few samples of this study predate the infection). Cell type and time point are not known. CDR3s include the opening cysteine and the closing phenylalanine or tryptophan. Fields, in order: clone size, J gene, D gene, V gene, CDR3 DNA, CDR3 protein. D genes are given only for firm matches. For some rows the clone size is stated as once, few or many, or as a class when expanded; others skip it.

abundance: .
j_gene: TRBJ2-7
d_gene: TRBD2
v_gene: TRBV7-2
CDR3nt: TGTGCCAGCAGCTCGCTAGCGGGGGGTCAGCAGTACTTC
CDR3aa: CASSSLAGGQQYF

abundance: .
j_gene: TRBJ1-2
d_gene: .
v_gene: TRBV7-2
CDR3nt: TGTGCCAGCAGCTTAACAGATTCATGGGGAGGCTACACCTTC
CDR3aa: CASSLTDSWGGYTF

abundance: few
j_gene: TRBJ2-1
d_gene: TRBD2
v_gene: TRBV7-9
CDR3nt: TGTGCCAGCAGTCCACCGACCGGGACTAGCGGGCACAATGAGCAGTTCTTC
CDR3aa: CASSPPTGTSGHNEQFF

abundance: few
j_gene: TRBJ1-6
d_gene: TRBD1
v_gene: TRBV7-9
CDR3nt: TGTGCCAGCAGCTACGGGACAGGGGTTGATTCACCCCTCCACTTT
CDR3aa: CASSYGTGVDSPLHF

abundance: .
j_gene: TRBJ1-2
d_gene: .
v_gene: TRBV2
CDR3nt: TGTGCCAGCAGTGTGGACAGATATGGCTACACCTTC
CDR3aa: CASSVDRYGYTF

abundance: few
j_gene: TRBJ2-2
d_gene: .
v_gene: TRBV7-6
CDR3nt: TGTGCCAGCGCGGAAGCTAGCGTAGGCGGGGAGCTGTTTTTT
CDR3aa: CASAEASVGGELFF

abundance: few
j_gene: TRBJ2-7
d_gene: TRBD1
v_gene: TRBV5-1
CDR3nt: TGCGCCAGCAGCCCGGGGACAGGGGGCCGTTACGAGCAGTACTTC
CDR3aa: CASSPGTGGRYEQYF

abundance: .
j_gene: TRBJ2-3
d_gene: TRBD2
v_gene: TRBV7-3
CDR3nt: TGTGCCAGCAGCCAGGGACTAGCGGGGGACACAGATACGCAGTATTTT
CDR3aa: CASSQGLAGDTDTQYF

abundance: .
j_gene: TRBJ2-7
d_gene: .
v_gene: TRBV5-4
CDR3nt: TGTGCCAGCAGCGGGTTGAGCGAGCAGTACTTC
CDR3aa: CASSGLSEQYF

abundance: few
j_gene: TRBJ2-1
d_gene: TRBD1
v_gene: TRBV11-1
CDR3nt: TGTGCCAGCAGCTTAGGTCAGGGGGCATCCAATGAGCAGTTCTTC
CDR3aa: CASSLGQGASNEQFF

abundance: .
j_gene: TRBJ2-1
d_gene: .
v_gene: TRBV7-2
CDR3nt: TGTGCCAGCAGCTTAGATGGGTCCTACAATGAGCAGTTCTTC
CDR3aa: CASSLDGSYNEQFF

abundance: few
j_gene: TRBJ2-3
d_gene: TRBD2
v_gene: TRBV5-6
CDR3nt: TGTGCCAGCAGCATTAGCGGGGGGTGGAATACGCAGTATTTT
CDR3aa: CASSISGGWNTQYF

abundance: .
j_gene: TRBJ2-3
d_gene: TRBD1
v_gene: TRBV15
CDR3nt: TGTGCCACCAGCAGAGACGCCAGGGGGGATACGCAGTATTTT
CDR3aa: CATSRDARGDTQYF

abundance: .
j_gene: TRBJ2-6
d_gene: TRBD2
v_gene: TRBV10-3
CDR3nt: TGTGCCATCAGGTCGGGGGCCGGGACTAGCGGGGCGGGGGCCAACGTCCTGACTTTC
CDR3aa: CAIRSGAGTSGAGANVLTF

abundance: .
j_gene: TRBJ1-1
d_gene: .
v_gene: TRBV7-9
CDR3nt: TGTGCCAGCAGCTTAGAACGTACAGGGGAAGCTTTCTTT
CDR3aa: CASSLERTGEAFF

abundance: .
j_gene: TRBJ1-2
d_gene: .
v_gene: TRBV4-1
CDR3nt: TGCGCCAGCAGCCAAGAGAAGGGCGGTAACTATGGCTACACCTTC
CDR3aa: CASSQEKGGNYGYTF

abundance: many
j_gene: TRBJ2-1
d_gene: .
v_gene: TRBV5-1
CDR3nt: TGCGCCAGCAGCTTAGGGGGGCCTGAGCAGTTCTTC
CDR3aa: CASSLGGPEQFF

abundance: once
j_gene: TRBJ2-6
d_gene: .
v_gene: TRBV7-2
CDR3nt: TGTGCCAGCACTCCCCGGGTCTCTGGGGCCAACGTCCTGACTTTC
CDR3aa: CASTPRVSGANVLTF

abundance: many
j_gene: TRBJ2-3
d_gene: TRBD2
v_gene: TRBV6-2/TRBV6-3
CDR3nt: TGTGCCAGCAGTTCTAAGGAGGCGGGGGAGAGCACAGATACGCAGTATTTT
CDR3aa: CASSSKEAGESTDTQYF

abundance: few
j_gene: TRBJ1-2
d_gene: TRBD1
v_gene: TRBV7-2
CDR3nt: TGTGCCAGCAGCTTAGGGGGGACAGGGAGTCGGTATGGCTACACCTTC
CDR3aa: CASSLGGTGSRYGYTF

abundance: .
j_gene: TRBJ1-1
d_gene: .
v_gene: TRBV30
CDR3nt: TGTGCCTGGAGTGTACAGGCGACTGAAGCTTTCTTT
CDR3aa: CAWSVQATEAFF

abundance: .
j_gene: TRBJ1-1
d_gene: .
v_gene: TRBV27
CDR3nt: TGTGCCAGCAGTTTCGGGCACTACACTGAAGCTTTCTTT
CDR3aa: CASSFGHYTEAFF

abundance: many
j_gene: TRBJ1-1
d_gene: TRBD1
v_gene: TRBV6-5
CDR3nt: TGTGCCAGCAGTTTCGACAGGGGGAACACTGAAGCTTTCTTT
CDR3aa: CASSFDRGNTEAFF

abundance: few
j_gene: TRBJ1-1
d_gene: .
v_gene: TRBV6-2/TRBV6-3
CDR3nt: TGTGCCAGCAGTTATGGTTTTCGGGGGACTGAAGCTTTCTTT
CDR3aa: CASSYGFRGTEAFF

abundance: .
j_gene: TRBJ1-2
d_gene: .
v_gene: TRBV10-1
CDR3nt: TGCGCCAGCAGTGAGTCGACAAACTATGGCTACACCTTC
CDR3aa: CASSESTNYGYTF

abundance: few
j_gene: TRBJ1-1
d_gene: .
v_gene: TRBV7-2
CDR3nt: TGTGCCAGCAGTCTAAGGACGGAGCGTGAAGCTTTCTTT
CDR3aa: CASSLRTEREAFF

abundance: .
j_gene: TRBJ2-1
d_gene: TRBD1
v_gene: TRBV29-1
CDR3nt: TGCAGCGAAAGAGGGACAGGAAGTAATGAGCAGTTCTTC
CDR3aa: CSERGTGSNEQFF